This TCR beta chain is from a study of T-cell reconstitution after alpha-beta-depleted transplantation in children. Study results and limitations: A year post-transplant, T-cell counts and diversity derived mostly from newly produced T cells. The high TCRbeta diversity at day 60 in some patients came from surviving recipient T cells and thymic progenitors. Reported findings indicate that, about two months after transplant, alpha-beta T cells came from several hundred expanded clones, which were derived from non-depleted graft cells.

During its preparation, the TCRbeta library received unique molecular identifiers. One entry per CDR3 protein, called by TCRdb with MiXCR from the PCR reads. The sample shows about 540,000 distinct CDR3 sequences, approximately 30% of them seen only once. This clonotype was seen more than once but under ten times. No antigen is known for it. The CDR3 is 14 amino acids. Germline V gene data show CDR1 as KGHDR and CDR2 as SFDVKD. The ends were cut back, 4 bases at V and 8 bases at J, with 14 bases in the middle. This TCR derives from a boy under three years old with Wiskott-Aldrich syndrome, due to receive a stem cell transplant. Specimen: PBMCs, collected before TCRalphabeta/CD19-depleted stem cell transplant. The chain combines TRBV24-1 with TRBJ2-4; D is possibly TRBD1 or TRBD2 (5 bases each). The CDR3 loop reads CATSEGRLRDIQYF. DNA of the CDR3: TGTGCCACCAGTGAGGGACGGCTAAGAGACATTCAGTACTTC.